A selection of T cell receptor beta chains follows, all from one sample in a study of blood T cells in healthy people across ages. One entry per CDR3 protein results from TCRdb running MiXCR on the 5' RACE reads. The sample lists some 1.5 million distinct CDR3 sequences, 28% occurring once. The sequencing sample was made of blood. These receptors were collected from a woman aged 25 to 45 in good health. Both conserved end residues are part of each CDR3. Each record gives: D gene, V gene, J gene, clone size, CDR3 protein, CDR3 DNA. D genes are given only for firm matches. Clone size is stated in some rows and not others, as once, few, many or a class when expanded.

D: .; V: TRBV3-1; J: TRBJ2-6; size: few; CDR3: CASSQIPGPSSGANVLTF; DNA: TGTGCCAGCAGCCAAATCCCAGGGCCTAGCTCTGGGGCCAACGTCCTGACTTTC
D: TRBD1; V: TRBV7-9; J: TRBJ2-7; size: .; CDR3: CAGSTRLGQGVSYEQYF; DNA: TGTGCCGGCAGCACACGCCTAGGGCAGGGGGTCTCCTACGAGCAGTACTTC
D: .; V: TRBV5-1; J: TRBJ2-5; size: .; CDR3: CASSLVGSAEGTQYF; DNA: TGCGCCAGCAGCTTGGTTGGGTCGGCGGAGGGGACCCAGTACTTC
D: TRBD2; V: TRBV6-6; J: TRBJ2-3; size: few; CDR3: CASSYSGGTSIADTQYF; DNA: TGTGCCAGCAGTTACTCGGGGGGGACTAGCATCGCAGATACGCAGTATTTT
D: .; V: TRBV5-1; J: TRBJ2-1; size: .; CDR3: CASSLAGGGSNEQFF; DNA: TGCGCCAGCAGCTTGGCGGGTGGTGGTAGTAATGAGCAGTTCTTC
D: .; V: TRBV24-1; J: TRBJ1-6; size: .; CDR3: CATRPGHRNSPLHF; DNA: TGTGCCACCAGGCCGGGACATAGGAATTCACCCCTCCACTTT
D: .; V: TRBV5-5; J: TRBJ1-5; size: .; CDR3: CASSPVGSHQPQHF; DNA: TGTGCCAGCAGCCCCGTTGGGTCCCATCAGCCCCAGCATTTT
D: TRBD1; V: TRBV12-3/TRBV12-4; J: TRBJ1-4; size: few; CDR3: CASSRRTGSTNEKLFF; DNA: TGTGCCAGCAGTCGCCGGACAGGGTCAACTAATGAAAAACTGTTTTTT
D: .; V: TRBV7-2; J: TRBJ2-7; size: .; CDR3: CASSLGGAPTQYEQYF; DNA: TGTGCCAGCAGCTTAGGAGGCGCCCCAACACAATACGAGCAGTACTTC
D: .; V: TRBV29-1; J: TRBJ1-5; size: many; CDR3: CSVEVGNQPQHF; DNA: TGCAGCGTTGAAGTCGGAAATCAGCCCCAGCATTTT
D: .; V: TRBV2; J: TRBJ1-4; size: .; CDR3: CASSEAAGGKLFF; DNA: TGTGCCAGCAGTGAAGCCGCCGGGGGGAAACTGTTTTTT
D: TRBD1; V: TRBV5-1; J: TRBJ1-6; size: .; CDR3: CASSLGPRGSYNSPLHF; DNA: TGCGCCAGCAGCTTGGGGCCCAGGGGGTCCTATAATTCACCCCTCCACTTT
D: .; V: TRBV6-5; J: TRBJ2-3; size: many; CDR3: CASRKISTDTQYF; DNA: TGTGCCAGCAGGAAAATTAGCACAGATACGCAGTATTTT
D: TRBD1; V: TRBV9; J: TRBJ2-3; size: few; CDR3: CASSVVGTGTDTQYF; DNA: TGTGCCAGCAGCGTAGTCGGGACAGGTACCGATACGCAGTATTTT
D: TRBD1; V: TRBV30; J: TRBJ2-7; size: .; CDR3: CAWSGGTGADEQYF; DNA: TGTGCCTGGAGTGGTGGGACAGGGGCTGACGAGCAGTACTTC
D: .; V: TRBV15; J: TRBJ1-1; size: many; CDR3: CASGKNTEAFF; DNA: TGTGCCTCCGGGAAGAACACTGAAGCTTTCTTT
D: .; V: TRBV2; J: TRBJ1-4; size: .; CDR3: CASSQQGIGEKLFF; DNA: TGTGCCAGCAGTCAGCAGGGAATAGGAGAAAAACTGTTTTTT
D: .; V: TRBV14; J: TRBJ2-5; size: few; CDR3: CASSHALGRETQYF; DNA: TGTGCCAGCAGCCACGCCTTGGGGCGGGAGACCCAGTACTTC
D: .; V: TRBV5-1; J: TRBJ1-4; size: many; CDR3: CASSPRNEPNEKLFF; DNA: TGCGCCAGCAGCCCGAGGAACGAACCTAATGAAAAACTGTTTTTT
D: TRBD1; V: TRBV29-1; J: TRBJ2-3; size: .; CDR3: CRGQAADTQYF; DNA: TGCAGGGGACAGGCGGCAGATACGCAGTATTTT
D: .; V: TRBV20-1; J: TRBJ2-7; size: .; CDR3: CSACRGGLRSYEQYF; DNA: TGCAGTGCTTGCAGGGGGGGCCTGCGCTCGTACGAGCAGTACTTC
D: TRBD1; V: TRBV6-5; J: TRBJ1-2; size: few; CDR3: CASSYAQTGAHYGYTF; DNA: TGTGCCAGCAGTTACGCCCAGACAGGGGCCCACTATGGCTACACCTTC
D: .; V: TRBV7-9; J: TRBJ2-2; size: once; CDR3: CASSLVASAANTGELFF; DNA: TGTGCCAGCAGCCTAGTTGCTAGCGCGGCGAACACCGGGGAGCTGTTTTTT
D: TRBD2; V: TRBV20-1; J: TRBJ2-1; size: .; CDR3: CSARWSGTEKYGGTSGTSYEQFF; DNA: TGCAGTGCTAGATGGTCAGGGACCGAAAAATACGGGGGGACTAGCGGGACATCCTACGAGCAGTTCTTC
D: .; V: TRBV4-1; J: TRBJ2-5; size: many; CDR3: CASSQEWLGGKTQYF; DNA: TGCGCCAGCAGCCAAGAATGGCTAGGGGGAAAGACCCAGTACTTC
D: .; V: TRBV15; J: TRBJ2-5; size: many; CDR3: CATSKTDQETQYF; DNA: TGTGCCACCAGCAAGACAGACCAAGAGACCCAGTACTTC
D: .; V: TRBV20-1; J: TRBJ1-2; size: many; CDR3: CSATGGSYGYTF; DNA: TGCAGCGCCACGGGAGGGTCCTATGGCTACACCTTC
D: .; V: TRBV6-2/TRBV6-3; J: TRBJ2-1; size: .; CDR3: CASRPRADCYNEQFF; DNA: TGTGCCAGCAGGCCTCGCGCTGACTGCTACAATGAGCAGTTCTTC
D: .; V: TRBV6-1; J: TRBJ2-7; size: many; CDR3: CASSVTRRDPPYEQYF; DNA: TGTGCCAGCAGTGTAACACGGAGGGACCCCCCCTACGAGCAGTACTTC
D: .; V: TRBV11-3; J: TRBJ1-5; size: .; CDR3: CASSFRRQGFFHQPQHF; DNA: TGTGCCAGCAGCTTTAGGCGGCAGGGGTTTTTCCATCAGCCCCAGCATTTT
D: .; V: TRBV15; J: TRBJ1-5; size: .; CDR3: CATSRVESWRNQPQHF; DNA: TGTGCCACCAGCAGAGTTGAGTCCTGGAGAAATCAGCCCCAGCATTTT
D: .; V: TRBV4-1; J: TRBJ2-6; size: once; CDR3: CASSKVASRKAGANVLTF; DNA: TGCGCCAGCAGCAAGGTCGCGTCTAGGAAAGCTGGGGCCAACGTCCTGACTTTC
D: TRBD2; V: TRBV20-1; J: TRBJ2-3; size: .; CDR3: CSAHTAGGPTDTQYF; DNA: TGCAGTGCTCATACAGCGGGAGGGCCCACAGATACGCAGTATTTT
D: .; V: TRBV12-3/TRBV12-4; J: TRBJ2-1; size: .; CDR3: CASSWSGQTYNEQFF; DNA: TGTGCCAGCAGTTGGAGTGGCCAAACCTACAATGAGCAGTTCTTC
D: .; V: TRBV18; J: TRBJ1-1; size: .; CDR3: CASSPDPEANTEAFF; DNA: TGTGCCAGCTCACCTGACCCGGAGGCGAACACTGAAGCTTTCTTT
D: .; V: TRBV11-2; J: TRBJ1-2; size: .; CDR3: CASSFTTVYGYTF; DNA: TGTGCCAGCAGCTTTACGACAGTCTATGGCTACACCTTC
D: .; V: TRBV5-1; J: TRBJ2-1; size: many; CDR3: CASSLVGQVREQFF; DNA: TGCGCCAGCAGCTTGGTTGGCCAGGTTAGGGAGCAGTTCTTC
D: .; V: TRBV7-2; J: TRBJ2-4; size: few; CDR3: CASSLALVGKQVKNIQYF; DNA: TGTGCCAGCAGCTTAGCGCTGGTAGGGAAACAGGTCAAAAACATTCAGTACTTC
D: .; V: TRBV7-6; J: TRBJ2-1; size: many; CDR3: CASSFNYNEQFF; DNA: TGTGCCAGCAGCTTCAACTACAATGAGCAGTTCTTC
D: TRBD2; V: TRBV6-2/TRBV6-3; J: TRBJ2-1; size: many; CDR3: CASSSPASGSFSEQFF; DNA: TGTGCCAGCAGTTCTCCGGCTAGCGGGAGCTTTAGTGAGCAGTTCTTC
D: .; V: TRBV28; J: TRBJ2-1; size: .; CDR3: CASSRDIRPYNEQFF; DNA: TGTGCCAGCTCCCGGGACATCCGACCCTACAATGAGCAGTTCTTC
D: .; V: TRBV5-4; J: TRBJ2-1; size: .; CDR3: CASSLGGPRAQFF; DNA: TGTGCCAGCAGCTTGGGCGGCCCCAGGGCGCAGTTCTTC
D: .; V: TRBV6-5; J: TRBJ1-5; size: .; CDR3: CASSWDGNSNQPQHF; DNA: TGTGCCAGCAGCTGGGACGGGAATAGCAATCAGCCCCAGCATTTT
D: .; V: TRBV5-1; J: TRBJ2-1; size: .; CDR3: CASSSGVGGWHEQFF; DNA: TGCGCCAGCAGCTCCGGGGTGGGAGGCTGGCATGAGCAGTTCTTC
D: .; V: TRBV5-1; J: TRBJ1-5; size: .; CDR3: CASSLMGDSQPQHF; DNA: TGCGCCAGCAGCCTTATGGGGGACTCACAGCCCCAGCATTTT
D: .; V: TRBV29-1; J: TRBJ1-2; size: few; CDR3: CSVGGLGGVDYGYTF; DNA: TGCAGCGTTGGTGGTCTGGGGGGGGTTGACTATGGCTACACCTTC
D: .; V: TRBV7-2; J: TRBJ2-1; size: .; CDR3: CASSYASRVNEQFF; DNA: TGTGCCAGCAGCTACGCTAGTCGGGTCAATGAGCAGTTCTTC
D: .; V: TRBV7-8; J: TRBJ2-3; size: few; CDR3: CASSLVTPTLPTDTQYF; DNA: TGTGCCAGCAGCTTAGTGACACCTACCTTACCCACAGATACGCAGTATTTT
D: .; V: TRBV7-9; J: TRBJ1-2; size: .; CDR3: CASSLIRDYGYTF; DNA: TGTGCCAGCAGCCTCATTCGAGACTATGGCTACACCTTC
D: .; V: TRBV29-1; J: TRBJ2-5; size: many; CDR3: CSVDPLVAGGETQYF; DNA: TGCAGCGTTGATCCCTTGGTCGCGGGCGGGGAGACCCAGTACTTC
D: .; V: TRBV6-1; J: TRBJ2-5; size: many; CDR3: CASSEDWAAQETQYF; DNA: TGTGCCAGCAGTGAAGATTGGGCAGCTCAAGAGACCCAGTACTTC
D: .; V: TRBV29-1; J: TRBJ2-1; size: few; CDR3: CSVDRSSYNEQFF; DNA: TGCAGCGTCGACCGTAGCTCCTACAATGAGCAGTTCTTC
D: TRBD2; V: TRBV10-3; J: TRBJ2-3; size: .; CDR3: CAISGTSPDTQYF; DNA: TGTGCCATCAGTGGGACTAGCCCAGATACGCAGTATTTT
D: TRBD1; V: TRBV3-1; J: TRBJ1-1; size: .; CDR3: CASSQVDRRTEAFF; DNA: TGTGCCAGCAGCCAAGTGGACAGGCGCACTGAAGCTTTCTTT